This T cell receptor beta chain was identified during a study of a mutant IDH1 vaccine in newly diagnosed glioma. The overall study: The patients were given eight vaccinations, one each in weeks 1, 3, 5, 7, 11, 15, 19 and 23. Onset of vaccination occurred 4-6 weeks following radiotherapy alone, or with temozolomide cycles. Patients had received radiotherapy, temozolomide, or both previously, most receiving both.

Regarding this clone: Its matching antigen is unknown.

Time point here: week 11, during vaccination. The investigators gave 300 ug of mutant IDH1 20-mer peptide in each vaccine dose, together with topical imiquimod. Clones were sequenced by immunoSEQ multiplex PCR, and TCRdb holds only the in-frame ones, with some missing. The sample contains around 25,000 clones, 55% to 75% of which appear only once. CDR1 is SGHRS, CDR2 YFSETQ, per germline. This CDR3 is 14 amino acids long. Trimming shortened V by 5 bases and J by 2 bases, and 12 bases separated the two germline ends. The V and J genes are TRBV5-1 and TRBJ2-3; the D gene is possibly TRBD1 (6 bases). This clonotype was obtained from a man aged 18 to 35 with glioma. Some clones in this sample may be carry-over from other donors' samples. The starting material was peripheral blood mononuclear cells (PBMCs), obtained from a glioma patient whose treatment included an IDH1 peptide vaccine. The CDR3 spells CASRLQGVTDTQYF. CDR3 nucleotide sequence: TGCGCCAGCAGATTACAGGGCGTCACAGATACGCAGTATTTT.